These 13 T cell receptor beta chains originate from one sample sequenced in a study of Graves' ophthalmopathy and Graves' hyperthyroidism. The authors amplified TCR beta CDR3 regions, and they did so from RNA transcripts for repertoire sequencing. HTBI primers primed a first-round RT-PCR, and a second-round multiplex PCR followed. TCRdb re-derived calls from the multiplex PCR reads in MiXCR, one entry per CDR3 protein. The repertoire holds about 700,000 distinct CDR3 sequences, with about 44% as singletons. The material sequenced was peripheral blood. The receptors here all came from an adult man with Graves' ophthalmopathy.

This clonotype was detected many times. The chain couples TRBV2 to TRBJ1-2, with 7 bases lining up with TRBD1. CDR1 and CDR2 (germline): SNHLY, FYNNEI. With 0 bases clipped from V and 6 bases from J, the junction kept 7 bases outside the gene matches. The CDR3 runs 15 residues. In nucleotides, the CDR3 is TGTGCCAGCAGTGAAGCGCGACAGGGTCCTAATGGCTACACCTTC. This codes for CASSEARQGPNGYTF. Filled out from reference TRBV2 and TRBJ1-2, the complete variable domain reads EPEVTQTPSHQVTQMGQEVILRCVPISNHLYFYWYRQILGQKVEFLVSFYNNEISEKSEIFDDQFSVERPDGSNFTLKIRSTKLEDSAMYFCASSEARQGPNGYTFGSGTRLTVV.

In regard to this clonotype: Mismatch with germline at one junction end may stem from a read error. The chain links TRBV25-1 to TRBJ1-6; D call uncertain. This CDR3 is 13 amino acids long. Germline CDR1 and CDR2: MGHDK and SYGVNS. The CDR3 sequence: CATSNTENSPLHF. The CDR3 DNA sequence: TGTGCCACCAGTAATACAGAGAATTCACCCCTCCACTTT.

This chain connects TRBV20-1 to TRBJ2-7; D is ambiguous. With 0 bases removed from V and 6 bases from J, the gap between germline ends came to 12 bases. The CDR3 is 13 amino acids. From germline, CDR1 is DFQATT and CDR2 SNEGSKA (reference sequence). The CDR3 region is CSARDPNHAEQYF. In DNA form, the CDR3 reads TGCAGTGCTAGAGACCCCAACCATGCCGAGCAGTACTTC.

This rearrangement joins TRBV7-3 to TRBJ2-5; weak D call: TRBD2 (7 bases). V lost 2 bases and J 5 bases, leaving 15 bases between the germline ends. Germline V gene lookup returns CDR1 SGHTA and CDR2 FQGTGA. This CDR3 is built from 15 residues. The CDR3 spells CASSLFGGGGETQYF. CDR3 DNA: TGTGCCAGCAGCTTATTCGGAGGGGGAGGGGAGACCCAGTACTTC.

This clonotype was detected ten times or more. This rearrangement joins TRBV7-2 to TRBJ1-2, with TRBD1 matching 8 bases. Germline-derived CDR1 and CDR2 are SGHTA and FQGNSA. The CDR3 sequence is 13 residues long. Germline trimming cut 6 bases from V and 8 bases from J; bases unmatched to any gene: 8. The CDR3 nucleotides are TGTGCCAGCAGTCAAGGACAGGGCGGCGGCTACACCTTC. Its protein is CASSQGQGGGYTF.

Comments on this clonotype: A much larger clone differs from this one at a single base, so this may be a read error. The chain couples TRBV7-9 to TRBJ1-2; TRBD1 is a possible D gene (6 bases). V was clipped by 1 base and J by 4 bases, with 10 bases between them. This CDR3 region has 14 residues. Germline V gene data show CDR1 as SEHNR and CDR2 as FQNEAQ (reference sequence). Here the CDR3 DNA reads TGTGCCAGCAGCTTAGGGGGGCTCAGCTATGGCTACACCTTC. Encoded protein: CASSLGGLSYGYTF.

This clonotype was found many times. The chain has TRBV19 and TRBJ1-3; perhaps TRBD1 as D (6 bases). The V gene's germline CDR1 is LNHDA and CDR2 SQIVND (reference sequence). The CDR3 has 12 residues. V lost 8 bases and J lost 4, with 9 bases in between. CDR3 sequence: CASGDIGNTIYF. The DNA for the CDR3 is TGTGCCAGTGGGGACATCGGAAACACCATATATTTT. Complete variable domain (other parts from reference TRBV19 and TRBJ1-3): DGGITQSPKYLFRKEGQNVTLSCEQNLNHDAMYWYRQDPGQGLRLIYYSQIVNDFQKGDIAEGYSVSREKKESFPLTVTSAQKNPTAFYLCASGDIGNTIYFGEGSWLTVV.

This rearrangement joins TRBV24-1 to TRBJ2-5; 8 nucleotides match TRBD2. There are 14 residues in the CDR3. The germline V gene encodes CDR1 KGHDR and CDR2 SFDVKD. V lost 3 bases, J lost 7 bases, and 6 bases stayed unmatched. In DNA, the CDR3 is TGTGCCACCAGTGATCAGCGGGGGCCCGGGACCCAGTACTTC. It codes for CATSDQRGPGTQYF.

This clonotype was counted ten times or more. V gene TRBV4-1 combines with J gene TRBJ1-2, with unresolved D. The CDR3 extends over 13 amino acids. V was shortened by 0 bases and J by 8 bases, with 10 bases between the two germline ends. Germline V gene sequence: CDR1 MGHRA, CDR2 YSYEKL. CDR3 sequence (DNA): TGCGCCAGCAGCCAAGAAATGGGGTCGGGCTACACCTTC. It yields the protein CASSQEMGSGYTF.

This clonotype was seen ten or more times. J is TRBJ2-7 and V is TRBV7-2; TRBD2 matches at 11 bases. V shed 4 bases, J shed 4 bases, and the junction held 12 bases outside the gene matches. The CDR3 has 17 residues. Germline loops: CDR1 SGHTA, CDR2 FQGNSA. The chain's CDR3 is CASSSSPTSGSRYEQYF. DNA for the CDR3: TGTGCCAGCAGCTCCTCACCCACTAGCGGGAGCCGGTACGAGCAGTACTTC. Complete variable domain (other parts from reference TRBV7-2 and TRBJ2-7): GAGVSQSPSNKVTEKGKDVELRCDPISGHTALYWYRQSLGQGLEFLIYFQGNSAPDKSGLPSDRFSAERTGGSVSTLTIQRTQQEDSAVYLCASSSSPTSGSRYEQYFGPGTRLTVT.

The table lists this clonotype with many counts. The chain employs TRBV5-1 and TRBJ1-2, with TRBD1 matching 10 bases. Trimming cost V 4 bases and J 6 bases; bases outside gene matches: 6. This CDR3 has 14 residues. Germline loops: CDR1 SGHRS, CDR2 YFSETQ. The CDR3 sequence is CASSIRDRGHGYTF. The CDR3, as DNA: TGCGCCAGCAGCATTCGGGACAGGGGACATGGCTACACCTTC. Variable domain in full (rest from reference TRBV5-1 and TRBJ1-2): KAGVTQTPRYLIKTRGQQVTLSCSPISGHRSVSWYQQTPGQGLQFLFEYFSETQRNKGNFPGRFSGRQFSNSRSEMNVSTLELGDSALYLCASSIRDRGHGYTFGSGTRLTVV.

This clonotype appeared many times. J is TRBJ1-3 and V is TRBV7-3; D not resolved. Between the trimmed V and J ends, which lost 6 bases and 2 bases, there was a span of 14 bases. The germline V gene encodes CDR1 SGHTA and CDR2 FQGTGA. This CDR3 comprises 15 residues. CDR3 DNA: TGTGCCAGCAGGTTGACGGCGAATACTGGAAACACCATATATTTT. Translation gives CASRLTANTGNTIYF.

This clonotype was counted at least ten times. The CDR3 coding sequence is TGTGCCAGCAGCCCGGGCTTCCAAGAGACCCAGTACTTC. Amino acid sequence: CASSPGFQETQYF. The rearrangement joins TRBV7-8 to TRBJ2-5; D is unresolved. In germline, CDR1 is SGHVS, CDR2 FQNEAQ. V lost 5 bases to trimming and J lost 1 base, with 8 bases between them. CDR3 length: 13 amino acids.